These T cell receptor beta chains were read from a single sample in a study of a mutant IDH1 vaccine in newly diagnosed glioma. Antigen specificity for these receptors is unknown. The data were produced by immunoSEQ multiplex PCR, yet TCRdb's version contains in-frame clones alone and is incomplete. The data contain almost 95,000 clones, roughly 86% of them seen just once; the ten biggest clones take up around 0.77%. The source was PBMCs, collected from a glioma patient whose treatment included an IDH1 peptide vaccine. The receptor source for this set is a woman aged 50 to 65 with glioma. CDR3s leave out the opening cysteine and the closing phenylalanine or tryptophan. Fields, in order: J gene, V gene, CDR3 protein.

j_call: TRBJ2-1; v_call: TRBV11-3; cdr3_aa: ASSSHRGGYNEQF
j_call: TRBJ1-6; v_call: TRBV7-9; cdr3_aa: ASSLVGRTSPLH
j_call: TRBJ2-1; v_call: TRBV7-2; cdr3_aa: AGGRSSYNEQF
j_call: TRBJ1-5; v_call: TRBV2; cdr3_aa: ASSEGGQGNQPQH
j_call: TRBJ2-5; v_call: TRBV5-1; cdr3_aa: ASSLVPGQETQY
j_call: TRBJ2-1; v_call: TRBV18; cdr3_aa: ASSPPSGRSSYNEQF
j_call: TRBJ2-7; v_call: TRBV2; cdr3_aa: ASRARDHSYEQY
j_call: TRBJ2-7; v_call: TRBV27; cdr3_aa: ASQDRGYEQY
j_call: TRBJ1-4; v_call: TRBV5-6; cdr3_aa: ASSLTGTNEKLF
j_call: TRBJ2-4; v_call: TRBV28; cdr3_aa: ASTQGLAGVDIQY
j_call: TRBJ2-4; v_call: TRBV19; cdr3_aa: ASKELAGRAY
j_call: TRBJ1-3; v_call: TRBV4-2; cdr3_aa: ASSQDPTSGNTIY
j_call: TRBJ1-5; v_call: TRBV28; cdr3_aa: ASSLIRGNQPQH
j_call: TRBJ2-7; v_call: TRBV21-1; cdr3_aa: ASSKVLGGRYEQY
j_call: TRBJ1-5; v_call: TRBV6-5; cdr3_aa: ASSHIDQPQH
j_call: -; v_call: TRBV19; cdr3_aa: ASSPRQSYEQY
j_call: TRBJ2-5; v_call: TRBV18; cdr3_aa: ASSPPGQPETQY
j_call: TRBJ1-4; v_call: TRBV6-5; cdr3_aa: ASSYGAGEKLF
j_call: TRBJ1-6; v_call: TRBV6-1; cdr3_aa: ASSVPQAYNSPLH
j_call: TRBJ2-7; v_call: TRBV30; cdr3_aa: ALTSFYEQY
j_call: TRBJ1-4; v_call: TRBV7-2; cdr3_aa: ASSFSVGTGEKLF
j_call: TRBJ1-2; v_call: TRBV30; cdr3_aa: AGGDSLNYGYT
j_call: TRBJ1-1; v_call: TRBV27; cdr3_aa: VSSSGLTNTEAF
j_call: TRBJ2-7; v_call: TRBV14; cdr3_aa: ASSRGQGGYEQY